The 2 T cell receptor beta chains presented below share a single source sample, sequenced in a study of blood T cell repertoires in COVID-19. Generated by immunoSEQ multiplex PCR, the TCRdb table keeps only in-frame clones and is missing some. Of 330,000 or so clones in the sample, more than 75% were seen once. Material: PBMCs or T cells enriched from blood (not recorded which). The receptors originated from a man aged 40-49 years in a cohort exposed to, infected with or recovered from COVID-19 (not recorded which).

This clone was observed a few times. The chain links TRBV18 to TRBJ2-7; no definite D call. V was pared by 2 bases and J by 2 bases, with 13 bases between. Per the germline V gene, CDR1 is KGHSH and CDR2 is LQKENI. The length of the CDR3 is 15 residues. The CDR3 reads CASSPSNVETYEQYF. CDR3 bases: TGTGCCAGCTCACCATCTAACGTAGAAACCTACGAGCAGTACTTC.

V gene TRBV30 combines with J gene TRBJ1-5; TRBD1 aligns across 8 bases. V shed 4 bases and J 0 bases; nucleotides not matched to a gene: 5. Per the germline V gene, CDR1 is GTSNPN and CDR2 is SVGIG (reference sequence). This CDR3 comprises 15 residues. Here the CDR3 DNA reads TGTGCCTGGACCACAGGGGGAAATAGCAATCAGCCCCAGCATTTT. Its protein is CAWTTGGNSNQPQHF.